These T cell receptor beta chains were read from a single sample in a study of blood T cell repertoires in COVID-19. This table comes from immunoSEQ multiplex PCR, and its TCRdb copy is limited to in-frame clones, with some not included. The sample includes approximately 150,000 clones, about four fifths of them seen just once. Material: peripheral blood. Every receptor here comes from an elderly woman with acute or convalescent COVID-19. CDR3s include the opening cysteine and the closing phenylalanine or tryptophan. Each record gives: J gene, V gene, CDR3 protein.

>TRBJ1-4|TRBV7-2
CASSLGGGGIREKLFF
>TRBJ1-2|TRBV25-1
CASSDFGEGYGYTF
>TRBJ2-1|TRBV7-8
CASSFAAGMTYNEQFF
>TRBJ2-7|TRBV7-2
CASSLVSPGTGGLLPEQYF
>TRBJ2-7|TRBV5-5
CASSLTLTGGSYEQYF
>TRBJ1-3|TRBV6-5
CASQRIQGSGNTIYF
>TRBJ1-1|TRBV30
CAWSSRGGSTEAFF
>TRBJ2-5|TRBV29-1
CSGWALQETQYF
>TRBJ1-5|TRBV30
CAWSVSSNQPQHF
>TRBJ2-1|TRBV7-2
CASSLSGTINEQFF
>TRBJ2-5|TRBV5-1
CASSSGLAGGYQETQYF
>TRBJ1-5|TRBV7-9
CASSVTGDNQPQHF
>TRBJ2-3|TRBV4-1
CASSRRTADTQYF
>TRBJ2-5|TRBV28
CASSLPGTEETQYF
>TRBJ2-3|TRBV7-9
CASSKTPGGRRTDTQYF
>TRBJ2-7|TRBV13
CASSPAYEQYF
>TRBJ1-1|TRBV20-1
CSAPLRGQAFF
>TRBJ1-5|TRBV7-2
CASSLETRSQPQHF
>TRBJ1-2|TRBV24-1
CATSDPRGYGYTF
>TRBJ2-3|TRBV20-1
CSASYGTKPHTQYF
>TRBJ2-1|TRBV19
CASTRDRGYYNEQFF
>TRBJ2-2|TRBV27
CASSPLAGPNTGELFF
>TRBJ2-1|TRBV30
CAWSAGVSYNEQFF
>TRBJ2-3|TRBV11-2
CASSLVLGGRVDTQYF
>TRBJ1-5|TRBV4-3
CASSQDLIRGGQPQHF
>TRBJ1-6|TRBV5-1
CASKEGTSSYNSPLHF
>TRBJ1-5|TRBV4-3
CASSPGVSNQPQHF
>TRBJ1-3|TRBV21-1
CASSNRVRGNTIYF
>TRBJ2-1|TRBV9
CASSTGTGGRNEQFF
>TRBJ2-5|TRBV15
CATSMQAGIQETQYF
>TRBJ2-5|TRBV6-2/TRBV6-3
CASSSTNRGLETQYF
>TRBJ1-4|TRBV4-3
CASSQDWGGRGEKLFF
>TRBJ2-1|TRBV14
CASSQGASGFYNEQFF
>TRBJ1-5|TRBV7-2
CASSSDRGNQPQHF
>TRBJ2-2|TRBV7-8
CASSLVRGTGELFF
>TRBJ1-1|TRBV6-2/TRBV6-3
CASSYSMVQGTFF
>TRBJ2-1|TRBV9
CASSEAGGPYNEQFF